Listed below are T cell receptor beta chains from one sample, sequenced in a study of blood T cells in healthy people across ages. TCRdb reprocessed the 5' RACE reads with MiXCR, giving one entry per CDR3 protein. The table lists roughly 700,000 distinct CDR3 sequences, about 32% of them singletons, with roughly 15% in the top ten. Sequenced input: blood. These receptors were collected from an elderly woman in good health. Each CDR3 is given with its conserved first and last residue.

j_call	v_call	cdr3_aa
TRBJ1-2	TRBV12-5	CASGAWNYGYTF
TRBJ2-3	TRBV29-1	CSVRALILTDTQYF
TRBJ2-1	TRBV29-1	CSVSGGEGLSYNEQFF
TRBJ2-3	TRBV20-1	CSASSGDGTDTQYF
TRBJ2-3	TRBV7-9	CASSLYADTQYF
TRBJ1-2	TRBV29-1	CSVGGQGAYGYTF
.	TRBV20-1	CSARDWRQGDYEQYF
TRBJ1-1	TRBV9	CASSAEGPQRAEAFF
TRBJ1-2	TRBV6-1	CASSLRTTNYGYTF
TRBJ2-7	TRBV7-2	CASSLTSLRSSYEQYF
TRBJ1-5	TRBV19	CASSISNQPQHF
TRBJ2-1	TRBV25-1	CASSELPGTGENNEQFF
TRBJ1-6	TRBV5-1	CASSRSMDSPLHF
TRBJ2-1	TRBV12-3/TRBV12-4	CASTPGGAGDNEQFF
TRBJ2-4	TRBV20-1	CSARESVPIQYF
TRBJ1-4	TRBV29-1	CSAEGRGTTFF
TRBJ2-3	TRBV5-4	CASSLGGGAVFDTQYF
TRBJ1-2	TRBV5-1	CASSLEGDYGYTF
TRBJ2-7	TRBV6-1	CASSDLRRGGEQYF
TRBJ1-6	TRBV6-6	CASSYSTDNSPLHF
TRBJ2-1	TRBV7-2	CASSSRQGDNEQFF
TRBJ1-5	TRBV6-2/TRBV6-3	CASGHIRNQPQHF
TRBJ2-3	TRBV29-1	CSVDPRLRGTDAQYF
TRBJ2-5	TRBV30	CAWSQGTAGKGTQYF
TRBJ1-1	TRBV7-2	CASSTEEIDTEAFF
TRBJ1-5	TRBV14	CASSTAQGLNQPQHF
TRBJ1-2	TRBV20-1	CSARAGTGMGYGYTF
TRBJ1-5	TRBV21-1	CASSKALLGSGYSNQPQHF
TRBJ2-3	TRBV6-2/TRBV6-3	CASSYDSSPSTDTQYF
TRBJ2-1	TRBV9	CASSVNQRGGYNEQFF
TRBJ1-2	TRBV29-1	CSASPGPGTDGYTF
TRBJ1-4	TRBV6-1	CASSPWGALTLGEKLFF
TRBJ2-5	TRBV20-1	CSAEYRGKETQYF
TRBJ2-1	TRBV5-1	CASSSGVSSYNEQFF